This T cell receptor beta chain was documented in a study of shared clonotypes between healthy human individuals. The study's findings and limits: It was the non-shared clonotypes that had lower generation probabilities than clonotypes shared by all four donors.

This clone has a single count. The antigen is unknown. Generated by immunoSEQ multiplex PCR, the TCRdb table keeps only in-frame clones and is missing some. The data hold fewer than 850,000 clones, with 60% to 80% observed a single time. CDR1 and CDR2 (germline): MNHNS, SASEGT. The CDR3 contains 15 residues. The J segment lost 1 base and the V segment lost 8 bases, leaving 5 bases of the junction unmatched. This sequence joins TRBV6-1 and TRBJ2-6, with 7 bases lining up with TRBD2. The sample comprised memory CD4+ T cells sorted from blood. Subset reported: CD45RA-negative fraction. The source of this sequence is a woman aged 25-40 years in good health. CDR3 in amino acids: CASGAGVSGANVLTF. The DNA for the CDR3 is TGTGCCAGCGGGGCGGGAGTTTCTGGGGCCAACGTCCTGACTTTC.